What follows is one T cell receptor beta chain and its context. What it recognizes is unknown. The sample originates from a study of shared clonotypes between healthy human individuals. Study observations and caveats: Lower generation probabilities were found for non-shared clonotypes than for those shared by all four donors.

TCRdb's table, derived via immunoSEQ multiplex PCR, lists solely in-frame clones and lacks some. The sample records hundreds of thousands of clones, around 73% being singletons. The receptor's source is a woman between 25 and 40 years old in good health. Sequencing was carried out using memory CD4+ T cells sorted from blood. Subset described: CD45RA-negative fraction.

For the CDR3, the DNA is TGTGCCAGCAGTTACTCGTCCGGGACAGCCGGAAACACCATATATTTT. It specifies CASSYSSGTAGNTIYF. The chain joins TRBV6-5 to TRBJ1-3, with 7 positions matching TRBD1. The germline gives CDR1 MNHEY, CDR2 SVGAGI. J was trimmed by 4 bases and V by 0 bases; bases with no gene match: 6. The CDR3 covers 16 residues.